The rows below give T cell receptor beta chains drawn from one sample of a study of siplizumab effects on memory and regulatory T cells. Profiling relied on immunoSEQ multiplex PCR, and the TCRdb table lists in-frame clones only, not all of them. The profile shows about 85,000 clones, approximately 95% of them singletons. Sequencing was done on a sample of CD8+ T cells sorted from blood. Receptors originate from a human donor in good health. The conserved cysteine and the conserved F or W are not part of the CDR3 here. D genes are given only for firm matches.

D	J	V	CDR3
.	TRBJ1-3	TRBV2	ARLISFSGNTIY
.	TRBJ2-7	TRBV20-1	SARHRYEQY
TRBD1	TRBJ2-7	TRBV27	ASSHGTGWTSYEQY
TRBD2	TRBJ2-1	TRBV19	ASSRTSGGSYNEQF
.	TRBJ2-3	TRBV29-1	SVETPGPPSFTQY
.	TRBJ1-1	TRBV28	ASSLGVNTEAF
TRBD1	TRBJ1-5	TRBV6-1	ASSGTGYSNQPQH
.	TRBJ2-3	TRBV10-1	ASSDSPPGRPDTQY
TRBD2	TRBJ2-7	TRBV6-1	ASSWGLAAYEQY
.	TRBJ2-1	TRBV5-1	ASSEARPNNEQF
TRBD2	TRBJ2-5	TRBV7-9	ASSTSGRAETQY
.	TRBJ1-3	TRBV6-5	ASSYSGKDTIY
.	TRBJ1-1	TRBV5-1	ASRESHRETEAF
.	TRBJ2-7	TRBV27	ASSPLPAGRNEQY
.	TRBJ2-1	TRBV27	ASSFTEGGRDEQF
TRBD2	TRBJ2-7	TRBV2	ASSYSGGVSIYEQY
TRBD1	TRBJ2-1	TRBV6-6	ASSYSGQGTEQF
TRBD2	TRBJ2-1	TRBV7-6	ASSLDLLAVNNEQF
.	TRBJ1-1	TRBV6-5	ASSYSARRLEAF
.	TRBJ1-5	TRBV6-4	ASNLPQH
TRBD2	TRBJ2-3	TRBV27	ASSFELAGSQDTQY
.	TRBJ1-1	TRBV7-6	ASSLDPGTEAF
TRBD2	TRBJ2-3	TRBV2	ASTPSWISGSTDTQY
TRBD1	TRBJ2-7	TRBV14	ASSPGTGIYEQY
TRBD2	TRBJ2-1	TRBV4-2	ASSLGLAGSYNEQF
.	TRBJ2-7	TRBV7-9	ASSGPRDNYEQY
TRBD2	TRBJ2-7	TRBV5-6	ASSPRTSGSYEQY
TRBD1	TRBJ2-5	TRBV13	ASSPRDRRRETQY
.	TRBJ2-7	TRBV14	ASSQLDRTYEQY
TRBD2	TRBJ2-1	TRBV27	ASTSGELYNEQF
TRBD1	TRBJ1-1	TRBV7-8	ASSLNAGGITEAF
TRBD1	TRBJ1-2	TRBV9	ASSVGGTGGNYGYT
TRBD1	TRBJ1-1	TRBV5-6	ASSLGTGVPEAF
.	TRBJ2-5	TRBV5-6	ASTLGGLETQY
TRBD2	TRBJ2-7	TRBV4-1	ASSLARELEQY
TRBD2	TRBJ2-1	TRBV9	ASSIPRTSGINEQF
.	TRBJ2-3	TRBV27	ASSPTSNPLDTQY
.	TRBJ1-1	TRBV4-1	ASSLEQGPNTEAF
TRBD2	TRBJ2-5	TRBV7-6	ASSFSGSEMETQY
TRBD1	TRBJ1-2	TRBV19	ASITAGTGNYGYT